Here is one T cell receptor beta chain with its context. Its matching antigen is unknown. CD8+CD57+ cell expansion had been shown by flow cytometry in patients chosen for sequencing. The patients all had a severe acquired aplastic anemia diagnosis. The record originates from a study of CD8+CD57+ T cells in acquired aplastic anemia. Study-wide findings and caveats: Significant differences in CD8+ Simpson's diversity were not observed between patients and controls. The study identified roughly 29 CD8+ CDR3 sequences shared by patients and controls.

Germline CDR1 reads LNHNV; CDR2 reads YYDKDF (reference sequence). J gave up 4 bases and V 4 bases, and 6 bases lay outside the gene matches. This CDR3 has 14 amino acids. CDR3 and TCR beta VDJ profiling relied on a genomic DNA template. TCRdb used MiXCR to reprocess the reads, holding one entry per CDR3 protein. Among 150,000 to 180,000 distinct CDR3 sequences, about 50% were seen once, and the ten largest hold roughly 12%. The sequence was obtained from a human donor with aplastic anemia. The rearrangement joins TRBV15 to TRBJ2-7; 8 bases agree with TRBD1. Sequenced material: sorted CD4+, CD8+, or CD8+CD57+ T cells (not recorded which) from PBMCs. The CDR3 sequence: CATSKAGGAYEQYF. The CDR3 DNA reads as TGTGCCACCAGCAAAGCAGGGGGCGCTTACGAGCAGTACTTC.